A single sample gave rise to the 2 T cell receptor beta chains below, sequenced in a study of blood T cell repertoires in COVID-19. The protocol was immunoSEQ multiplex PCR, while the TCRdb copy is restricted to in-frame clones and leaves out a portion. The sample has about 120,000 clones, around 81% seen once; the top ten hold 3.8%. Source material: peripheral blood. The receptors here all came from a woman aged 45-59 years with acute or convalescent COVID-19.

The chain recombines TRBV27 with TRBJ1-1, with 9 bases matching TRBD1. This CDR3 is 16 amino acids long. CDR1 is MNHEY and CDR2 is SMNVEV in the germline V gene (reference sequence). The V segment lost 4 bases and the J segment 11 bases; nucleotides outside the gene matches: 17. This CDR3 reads CASSSSFLGTGRNAFF. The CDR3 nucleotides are TGTGCCAGCAGTTCATCCTTTCTTGGGACAGGGCGGAATGCTTTCTTT.

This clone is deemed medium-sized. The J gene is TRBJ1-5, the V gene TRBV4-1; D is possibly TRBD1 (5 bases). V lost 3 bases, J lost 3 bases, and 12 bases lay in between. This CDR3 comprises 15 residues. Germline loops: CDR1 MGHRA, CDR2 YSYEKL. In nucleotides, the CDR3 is TGCGCCAGCAGCCAGATAACAGGAGCCAATCAGCCCCAGCATTTT. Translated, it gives CASSQITGANQPQHF.